The subject of this entry is one TCR gamma chain. Given a much more abundant clone one base away, this may be a read error. The CDR3 runs to 14 residues. CDR1 is VTNTFY and CDR2 is YDVSTARD in the germline V gene (reference sequence). The data originate from a study of gamma-delta chains in newborns, infants, children. Study in general: Polyclonal expansion of innate γδ T cells after birth follows microbial exposure.

TCRdb reanalysed the reads with CATT. Here the sample spans over a thousand gamma-chain clones, about three fifths being singletons. The chain is built from TRGV3 and TRGJ1 or TRGJ2. TCRdb leaves out the J gene; it was filled in here by matching the DNA to germline. This TCR came from a child who was a newborn, infant or young child, either healthy, febrile or measles-vaccinated (not recorded which). The sequenced material came from blood. This CDR3 reads CATWGRPRYYKKLF. The CDR3 DNA reads as TGTGCCACCTGGGGCAGGCCGCGGTATTATAAGAAACTCTTT.